Listed below are T cell receptor beta chains from one sample, sequenced in a study of response to subunit inactivated influenza vaccine. Via MiXCR, TCRdb re-called the RT-PCR reads, giving one row per CDR3 protein. Of about 530,000 distinct CDR3 sequences detected, roughly 13% appear once; the ten largest clones hold around 13%. The material was PBMCs from blood, obtained around seven weeks after vaccination. These receptors originate from a man aged 50-60 years who received an inactivated influenza vaccine. Both conserved end residues are part of each CDR3. D genes are given only for firm matches. Not every row has a clone size; where given, it reads once, few, many or a size class.

>TRBV9|TRBD1|few|TRBJ1-5|15
CASSRSGTGNQPQHF
TGTGCCAGCAGCAGAAGCGGGACAGGCAATCAGCCCCAGCATTTT
>TRBV7-2|TRBD2|few|TRBJ2-3|15
CASSVSGGSTDTQYF
TGTGCCAGCAGCGTTAGCGGGGGTAGCACAGATACGCAGTATTTT
>TRBV2|TRBD2|NA|TRBJ2-1|16
CASSPGAGGRWNEQFF
TGTGCCAGCAGTCCAGGAGCGGGGGGGCGATGGAATGAGCAGTTCTTC
>TRBV7-9|TRBD2|NA|TRBJ2-7|15
CASSFSAGGPVEQYF
TGTGCCAGCAGCTTCTCAGCGGGAGGGCCGGTCGAGCAGTACTTC
>TRBV20-1|NA|many|TRBJ1-4|12
CSAGDGAAKLFF
TGCAGTGCTGGAGATGGAGCCGCAAAACTGTTTTTT
>TRBV12-3/TRBV12-4|NA|NA|TRBJ2-5|16
CASSSLGRGARETQYF
TGTGCCAGCAGCTCACTAGGTCGGGGGGCAAGGGAGACCCAGTACTTC
>TRBV7-3|NA|NA|TRBJ1-1|16
CASSLTSQGYNTEAFF
TGTGCCAGCAGCTTAACGTCCCAGGGGTACAACACTGAAGCTTTCTTT
>TRBV6-5|NA|few|TRBJ2-3|15
CASSYRGSQGDTQYF
TGTGCCAGCAGTTACCGGGGGTCCCAGGGAGATACGCAGTATTTT
>TRBV20-1|TRBD1|many|TRBJ2-6|20
CSARTQDRGLTYSGANVLTF
TGCAGTGCTAGAACACAAGACAGGGGGCTAACCTACTCTGGGGCCAACGTCCTGACTTTC
>TRBV10-3|NA|many|TRBJ2-6|14
CAISEYSGANVLTF
TGTGCCATCAGTGAATACTCTGGGGCCAACGTCCTGACTTTC
>TRBV4-1|TRBD1|few|TRBJ1-4|18
CASSQGYGTGVTNEKLFF
TGCGCCAGCAGCCAAGGCTACGGGACAGGGGTGACTAATGAAAAACTGTTTTTT
>TRBV29-1|TRBD1|few|TRBJ2-3|13
CSAEGTDTDTQYF
TGCAGCGCTGAGGGGACAGACACAGATACGCAGTATTTT
>TRBV25-1|NA|few|TRBJ2-7|11
CASQGFYEQYF
TGTGCCAGCCAGGGTTTCTACGAGCAGTACTTC
>TRBV6-5|NA|NA|TRBJ1-1|14
CASSSPEYNTEAFF
TGTGCCAGCAGTTCCCCGGAGTACAACACTGAAGCTTTCTTT
>TRBV11-1|NA|few|TRBJ2-2|16
CASSLMGGGLTGELFF
TGTGCCAGCAGCTTAATGGGCGGGGGCCTCACCGGGGAGCTGTTTTTT
>TRBV19|NA|NA|TRBJ2-6|16
CASRAGGFSGANVLTF
TGTGCCAGTAGGGCAGGAGGTTTCTCTGGGGCCAACGTCCTGACTTTC
>TRBV12-3/TRBV12-4|TRBD1|few|TRBJ2-1|16
CASSFRGQTTYNEQFF
TGTGCCAGCAGTTTTAGGGGGCAGACTACCTACAATGAGCAGTTCTTC
>TRBV20-1|TRBD1|few|TRBJ2-7|13
CSATEGAGYEQYF
TGCAGTGCGACAGAGGGGGCGGGCTACGAGCAGTACTTC
>TRBV24-1|NA|many|TRBJ2-1|14
CATSDGDIYNEQFF
TGTGCCACCAGTGACGGGGACATTTACAATGAGCAGTTCTTC
>TRBV7-2|TRBD1|few|TRBJ1-1|15
CASSLAPGTGSDAFF
TGTGCCAGCAGCTTAGCGCCGGGGACAGGCTCCGACGCTTTCTTT
>TRBV20-1|TRBD2|many|TRBJ2-3|18
CSARATHFLADHPDTQYF
TGCAGTGCTAGAGCTACCCATTTCCTAGCGGACCATCCAGATACGCAGTATTTT
>TRBV3-1|TRBD2|few|TRBJ2-1|16
CASSQPGTSVHNEQFF
TGTGCCAGCAGCCAACCCGGGACTAGCGTCCACAATGAGCAGTTCTTC
>TRBV5-1|NA|NA|TRBJ1-1|14
CASSLEDLGPEAFF
TGCGCCAGCAGCTTGGAGGACCTGGGACCTGAAGCTTTCTTT
>TRBV29-1|TRBD1|many|TRBJ1-2|12
CSVGQGEDGYTF
TGCAGCGTTGGACAGGGGGAGGATGGCTACACCTTC
>TRBV7-2|NA|NA|TRBJ2-5|15
CASSLTVGVQETQYF
TGTGCCAGCAGCTTAACAGTAGGGGTCCAAGAGACCCAGTACTTC
>TRBV5-1|NA|NA|TRBJ1-2|14
CASSFDSGGYGYTF
TGCGCCAGCAGCTTCGACAGCGGGGGCTATGGCTACACCTTC
>TRBV5-5|NA|NA|TRBJ1-1|15
CASSPSGGAWEEAFF
TGTGCCAGCAGCCCGTCGGGGGGCGCATGGGAAGAAGCTTTCTTT
>TRBV10-3|TRBD2|few|TRBJ2-1|16
CAISDNSGRDYNEQFF
TGTGCCATCAGTGATAACAGCGGGAGGGACTACAATGAGCAGTTCTTC
>TRBV7-2|NA|many|TRBJ2-5|12
CASSSTQETQYF
TGCGCCAGCAGCTCGACCCAAGAGACCCAGTACTTC
>TRBV2|TRBD1|NA|TRBJ2-4|15
CASSAGTGGKNIQYF
TGTGCCAGCAGTGCAGGGACAGGGGGCAAAAACATTCAGTACTTC
>TRBV5-5|TRBD1|few|TRBJ2-7|15
CASSIGQGGPYEQYF
TGTGCCAGCAGCATAGGACAGGGGGGCCCCTACGAGCAGTACTTC
>TRBV20-1|TRBD2|NA|TRBJ2-1|16
CCAREGLAGGYNEQFF
TGCTGTGCTAGAGAGGGACTAGCGGGGGGATACAATGAGCAGTTCTTC
>TRBV5-1|NA|NA|TRBJ2-5|13
CASKLGGQETQYF
TGCGCCAGTAAGCTGGGCGGGCAAGAGACCCAGTACTTC
>TRBV20-1|TRBD1|NA|TRBJ2-7|14
CSASRGTVSYEQYF
TGCAGTGCTAGCAGGGGGACAGTGAGCTACGAGCAGTACTTC
>TRBV2|NA|NA|TRBJ2-1|14
CASSLLVSHNEQFF
TGTGCCAGCAGTTTATTAGTCTCCCACAATGAGCAGTTCTTC
>TRBV27|TRBD2|NA|TRBJ2-7|15
CASSKGTSGSYEQYF
TGTGCCAGCAGTAAGGGGACTAGCGGGAGTTACGAGCAGTACTTC
>TRBV11-1|NA|NA|TRBJ2-7|19
CASSSRTRFSSSPLDEQYF
TGTGCCAGCAGCTCGCGGACACGCTTTAGTTCCTCGCCGTTGGACGAGCAGTACTTC
>TRBV20-1|TRBD2|NA|TRBJ2-1|12
CSANSGGATEFF
TGCAGTGCTAACTCGGGGGGGGCCACTGAGTTCTTC
>TRBV28|NA|NA|TRBJ1-2|17
CASSPHMTPTGLEGYTF
TGTGCCAGCAGTCCCCATATGACCCCTACAGGGTTGGAGGGCTACACCTTC
>TRBV6-2/TRBV6-3|NA|NA|TRBJ2-7|13
CASSQVSTGLQYF
TGTGCCAGCAGTCAAGTATCTACAGGGTTGCAGTACTTC
>TRBV10-3|NA|many|TRBJ2-7|12
CAISEPGYEQYF
TGTGCCATCAGTGAGCCCGGCTACGAGCAGTACTTC
>TRBV5-1|NA|few|TRBJ1-1|13
CASKLGLDTEAFF
TGCGCCAGCAAGTTAGGATTGGACACTGAAGCTTTCTTT
>TRBV7-9|TRBD1|few|TRBJ1-2|15
CASSSSGTGTYGYTF
TGTGCCAGCAGCTCATCCGGGACAGGGACTTATGGCTACACCTTC
>TRBV4-1|TRBD2|few|TRBJ2-3|14
CASSQDAPTSIQYF
TGCGCCAGCAGCCAAGATGCTCCGACTAGCATTCAGTATTTT
>TRBV12-3/TRBV12-4|NA|NA|TRBJ2-3|14
CASSLTAGTDTQYF
TGTGCCAGCAGTTTGACGGCGGGCACAGATACGCAGTATTTT
>TRBV7-2|NA|few|TRBJ2-1|15
CASSRRGESYNEQFF
TGTGCCAGCAGCCGACGCGGGGAATCCTACAATGAGCAGTTCTTC
>TRBV20-1|NA|many|TRBJ2-7|13
CSALSGTSYEQYF
TGCAGCGCTCTTAGCGGAACCTCCTACGAGCAGTACTTC